The clone carrying this T cell receptor beta chain came up many times. 5'RACE with 10-nucleotide random UMIs produced the cDNA. Via MiXCR, TCRdb re-called the 5' RACE reads, giving one row per CDR3 protein. The sample shows tens of thousands of distinct CDR3 sequences, about 13% of them seen only once. The data were obtained in a study of neurological immune-mediated disorders. As to time point: longitudinal time-point 1 (baseline). Unsorted libraries were generated from 2 million PBMCs. These cells had been stored in RNAlater at -80 C. The sequence was collected from a female donor with HTLV-1-associated myelopathy (HAM/TSP). Specimen: PBMCs.

The CDR3 reads CASSHRDRVYNEQFF. The CDR3 region has the DNA TGTGCCAGCAGTCACCGGGACAGAGTCTACAATGAGCAGTTCTTC. This chain connects TRBV28 to TRBJ2-1, with 7 bases lining up with TRBD1. V was clipped by 5 bases and J by 3 bases; unmatched bases: 7. Germline CDR1 is MDHEN and CDR2 is SYDVKM. The CDR3 consists of 15 residues.